The rows below give T cell receptor beta chains drawn from one sample of a study of cytomegalovirus exposure and HLA in healthy donors. Profiled with immunoSEQ multiplex PCR; TCRdb holds only in-frame clones, not every one. Seen here are about 97,000 clones, roughly 83% observed once, and the top ten hold around 2.6%. The sample was PBMCs. These receptors all stem from a man in his forties or fifties in good health and CMV-seronegative. CDR3s include the opening cysteine and the closing phenylalanine or tryptophan. The D gene is left open where the match is weak. Rows give clone size only sometimes, using once, few, many, or a class for an expanded clone.

TRBD1	TRBV4-1	TRBJ2-3	NA	CASSLGTGLDTQYF	TGCGCCAGCAGCTTAGGGACAGGGCTAGATACGCAGTATTTT
NA	TRBV5-4	TRBJ2-7	NA	CATGSVVDEQYF	TGCGCCACGGGGTCGGTAGTCGACGAGCAGTACTTC
NA	TRBV27	TRBJ1-5	NA	CASSSTGFYSNQPQHF	TGTGCCAGCAGTTCGACGGGGTTTTATAGCAATCAGCCCCAGCATTTT
TRBD2	TRBV6-5	TRBJ2-1	NA	CASRTSGGVDEQFF	TGTGCCAGCAGAACTAGCGGGGGTGTCGATGAGCAGTTCTTC
TRBD1	TRBV10-3	TRBJ2-2	NA	CASRGDRVLSGELFF	TGTGCCAGCCGCGGGGACAGGGTTTTGTCCGGGGAGCTGTTTTTT
NA	TRBV13	TRBJ2-2	NA	CASSPRLGGELFF	TGTGCCAGCAGCCCGCGTCTCGGCGGGGAGCTGTTTTTT
NA	TRBV29-1	TRBJ1-5	NA	CSAVGGGNQPQHF	TGCAGCGCGGTTGGGGGGGGCAATCAGCCCCAGCATTTT
TRBD2	TRBV7-9	TRBJ2-1	NA	CASSLVLAGDFGDEQFF	TGTGCCAGCAGCTTGGTTCTAGCGGGGGATTTTGGCGATGAGCAGTTCTTC
NA	TRBV6-6	TRBJ1-3	NA	CASSVDRYSGNTIYF	TGTGCCAGCAGTGTGGACAGATATTCTGGAAACACCATATATTTT
TRBD2	TRBV5-4	TRBJ2-3	NA	CASSLVTSADTQYF	TGTGCCAGCAGCTTGGTGACTAGCGCCGATACGCAGTATTTT
NA	TRBV9	TRBJ1-2	NA	CASRADGGKMANYGYTF	TGTGCCAGCAGGGCCGACGGGGGGAAAATGGCTAACTATGGCTACACCTTC
TRBD1	TRBV9	TRBJ1-4	NA	CASSTGQGITNEKLFF	TGTGCCAGCAGCACGGGACAGGGGATCACTAATGAAAAACTGTTTTTT
NA	TRBV7-3	TRBJ1-1	NA	CASSRAGDIVNTEAFF	TGTGCCAGCAGCCGCGCCGGGGACATAGTGAACACTGAAGCTTTCTTT
NA	TRBV5-1	TRBJ1-1	once	CASSSDRTNTEAFF	TGCGCCAGCAGCTCTGACAGGACGAACACTGAAGCTTTCTTT
NA	TRBV10-3	TRBJ1-5	NA	CAISETKAYRVSNQPQHF	TGTGCCATCAGCGAGACCAAAGCTTACAGGGTTAGCAATCAGCCCCAGCATTTT
TRBD1	TRBV5-5	TRBJ1-5	NA	CASSSGTGAQPQHF	TGTGCCAGCAGTTCCGGGACAGGGGCTCAGCCCCAGCATTTT
TRBD2	TRBV7-2	TRBJ2-7	NA	CASSLGGLAATYEQYF	TGTGCCAGCAGCTTGGGCGGACTAGCGGCTACCTACGAGCAGTACTTC
TRBD2	TRBV5-4	TRBJ2-7	NA	CASSLTTGGFYEQYF	TGTGCCAGCAGCCTTACGACGGGGGGATTCTACGAGCAGTACTTC
NA	TRBV13	TRBJ2-7	NA	CASSGGTVYEQYF	TGTGCCAGCAGCGGCGGGACAGTCTACGAGCAGTACTTC
NA	TRBV4-1	TRBJ2-1	NA	CASSQTSRLYNEQFF	TGCGCCAGCAGCCAAACTAGCAGACTCTACAATGAGCAGTTCTTC
NA	TRBV27	TRBJ2-3	once	CASKTDSRTDTQYF	TGTGCCAGCAAGACGGACAGCCGCACAGATACGCAGTATTTT
TRBD2	TRBV5-1	TRBJ2-5	NA	CASRGSGGPQETQYF	TGCGCCAGCAGGGGGAGCGGGGGCCCCCAAGAGACCCAGTACTTC
TRBD1	TRBV27	TRBJ2-7	NA	CASQMGQGYEQYF	TGTGCCAGCCAAATGGGACAGGGATATGAGCAGTACTTC
NA	TRBV6-6	TRBJ1-5	NA	CASRAGGGGQPQHF	TGTGCCAGCAGGGCGGGGGGGGGTGGTCAGCCCCAGCATTTT
TRBD1	TRBV10-1	TRBJ2-1	NA	CASSEGDSPVNEQFF	TGCGCCAGCAGTGAGGGGGACAGTCCTGTCAATGAGCAGTTCTTC
NA	TRBV11-3	TRBJ2-5	NA	CASSLRQGGEETQYF	TGTGCCAGCAGCTTAAGACAGGGAGGCGAAGAGACCCAGTACTTC
NA	TRBV6-1	TRBJ2-7	NA	CASKEGMGQYF	TGTGCCAGCAAGGAGGGTATGGGGCAGTACTTC
NA	TRBV11-2	TRBJ2-7	NA	CASSLASHEQYF	TGTGCCAGCAGCTTAGCGTCCCACGAGCAGTACTTC
TRBD1	TRBV7-2	TRBJ2-7	NA	CASSDPGTGNPYEQYF	TGTGCCAGCAGCGACCCCGGGACAGGAAACCCCTACGAGCAGTACTTC
TRBD2	TRBV2	TRBJ2-3	NA	CASSWGLAGNTDTQYF	TGTGCCAGCAGTTGGGGACTAGCGGGCAACACAGATACGCAGTATTTT
NA	TRBV6-7	TRBJ2-2	NA	CASSCTGSRTPGELFF	TGTGCCAGCAGTTGCACAGGGTCGCGCACGCCCGGGGAGCTGTTTTTT
NA	TRBV9	TRBJ1-6	NA	CASSVGTMESPLHF	TGTGCCAGCAGCGTGGGGACTATGGAATCACCCCTCCACTTT
NA	TRBV7-8	TRBJ1-1	few	CASSLLNRDLNTEAFF	TGTGCCAGCAGCCTACTTAACAGGGATCTGAACACTGAAGCTTTCTTT
NA	TRBV2	TRBJ1-2	few	CASSENWSGLIRRANYGYTF	TGTGCCAGCAGTGAAAACTGGTCAGGACTTATCCGACGAGCTAACTATGGCTACACCTTC
TRBD2	TRBV4-1	TRBJ2-3	NA	CASSQEGPAGATDTQYF	TGCGCCAGCAGCCAAGAGGGGCCAGCGGGGGCCACAGATACGCAGTATTTT
NA	TRBV11-2	TRBJ1-3	few	CASLDSSSGNTIYF	TGTGCCAGCCTCGACAGTAGCTCTGGAAACACCATATATTTT
TRBD1	TRBV5-1	TRBJ2-2	NA	CASSLTGDTGELFF	TGCGCCAGCAGCTTAACAGGGGACACCGGGGAGCTGTTTTTT
TRBD1	TRBV15	TRBJ1-2	NA	CATSPLAQGARGYTF	TGTGCCACCAGCCCCCTGGCACAGGGGGCGAGAGGCTACACCTTC
TRBD2	TRBV5-1	TRBJ2-3	NA	CASSLASSGGGEQYF	TGCGCCAGCAGCTTGGCGTCTAGCGGGGGCGGAGAGCAGTATTTT
NA	TRBV9	TRBJ2-6	NA	CASSVLGGAGANVLTF	TGTGCCAGCAGCGTCCTAGGGGGGGCTGGGGCCAACGTCCTGACTTTC
NA	TRBV19	TRBJ1-2	NA	CASSMTVYGYTF	TGTGCCAGTAGTATGACAGTCTATGGCTACACCTTC
NA	TRBV9	TRBJ1-2	NA	CASSVVSGNYGYTF	TGTGCCAGCAGCGTAGTGTCAGGGAACTATGGCTACACCTTC
NA	TRBV19	TRBJ2-7	NA	CASNPGQEVYEQYF	TGTGCCAGTAATCCTGGACAAGAGGTTTACGAGCAGTACTTC
TRBD2	TRBV7-2	TRBJ2-5	NA	CASSRRGGQETQYF	TGTGCCAGCAGCAGGCGGGGGGGCCAAGAGACCCAGTACTTC
TRBD1	TRBV19	TRBJ1-1	NA	CATAGQQNTEAFF	TGTGCCACCGCGGGACAGCAGAACACTGAAGCTTTCTTT
TRBD1	TRBV5-1	TRBJ2-7	few	CASRSGTGTYEQYF	TGCGCCAGCAGGTCCGGGACAGGGACCTACGAGCAGTACTTC
NA	TRBV2	TRBJ2-7	once	CASTEQAYEQYF	TGTGCCAGCACCGAACAGGCCTACGAGCAGTACTTC
NA	TRBV5-1	TRBJ1-2	NA	CASSLSGYDGYTF	TGCGCCAGCAGCTTGTCAGGGTATGATGGCTACACCTTC
NA	TRBV15	TRBJ2-2	NA	CATSRDRRGLADTGELFF	TGTGCCACCAGCAGAGACCGCCGTGGACTTGCGGACACCGGGGAGCTGTTTTTT
TRBD1	TRBV2	TRBJ1-2	NA	CASSAGQGGDYGYTF	TGTGCCAGCAGCGCTGGACAGGGGGGGGACTATGGCTACACCTTC
TRBD2	TRBV5-4	TRBJ2-7	NA	CASSPRLASEQYF	TGTGCCAGCAGCCCAAGACTAGCAAGCGAGCAGTACTTC